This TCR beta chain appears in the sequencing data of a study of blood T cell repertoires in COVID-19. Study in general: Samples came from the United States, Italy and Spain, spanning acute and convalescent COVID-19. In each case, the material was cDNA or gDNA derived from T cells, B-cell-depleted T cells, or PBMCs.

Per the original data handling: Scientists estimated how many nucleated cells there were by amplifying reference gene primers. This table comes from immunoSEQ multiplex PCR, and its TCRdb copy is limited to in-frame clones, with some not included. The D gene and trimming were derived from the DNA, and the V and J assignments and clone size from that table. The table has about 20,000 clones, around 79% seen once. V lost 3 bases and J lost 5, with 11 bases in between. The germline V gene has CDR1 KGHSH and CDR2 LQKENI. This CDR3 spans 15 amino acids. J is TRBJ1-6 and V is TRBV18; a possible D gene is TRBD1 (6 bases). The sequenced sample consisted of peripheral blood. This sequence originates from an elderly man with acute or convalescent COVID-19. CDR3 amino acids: CASSPRQVDNSPLHF. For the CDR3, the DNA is TGTGCCAGCTCACCTCGACAGGTGGATAATTCACCCCTCCACTTT.